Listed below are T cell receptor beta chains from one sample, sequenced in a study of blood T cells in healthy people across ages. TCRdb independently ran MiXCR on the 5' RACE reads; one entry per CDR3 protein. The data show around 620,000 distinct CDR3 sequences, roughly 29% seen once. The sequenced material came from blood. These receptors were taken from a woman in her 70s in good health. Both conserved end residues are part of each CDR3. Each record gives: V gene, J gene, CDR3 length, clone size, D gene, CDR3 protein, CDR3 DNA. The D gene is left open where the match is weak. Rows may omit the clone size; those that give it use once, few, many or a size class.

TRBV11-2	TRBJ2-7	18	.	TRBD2	CASSFWGGSGGSSYEQYF	TGTGCCAGCAGCTTTTGGGGCGGTAGCGGGGGGAGCTCCTACGAGCAGTACTTC
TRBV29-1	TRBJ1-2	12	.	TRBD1	CSVERGQGGYTF	TGCAGCGTTGAAAGGGGGCAGGGGGGCTACACCTTC
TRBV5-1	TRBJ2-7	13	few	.	CASSLGTEFEQYF	TGCGCCAGCAGCTTGGGGACGGAGTTCGAGCAGTACTTC
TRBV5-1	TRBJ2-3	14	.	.	CASSWLPAPDTQYF	TGCGCCAGCAGCTGGTTACCAGCTCCAGATACGCAGTATTTT
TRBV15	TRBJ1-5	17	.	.	CATSNPSRGYSNQPQHF	TGTGCCACCAGCAACCCCTCTCGGGGGTATAGCAATCAGCCCCAGCATTTT
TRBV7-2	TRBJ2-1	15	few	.	CASSVAWGSYNEQFF	TGTGCCAGCAGTGTGGCTTGGGGCTCCTACAATGAGCAGTTCTTC
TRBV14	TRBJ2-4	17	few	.	CASSQVAGNGAKNIQYF	TGTGCCAGCAGCCAAGTGGCAGGGAATGGGGCCAAAAACATTCAGTACTTC
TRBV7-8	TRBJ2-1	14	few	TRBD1	CASSPRTGSWEQFF	TGTGCCAGCAGCCCCCGGACAGGTTCGTGGGAGCAGTTCTTC
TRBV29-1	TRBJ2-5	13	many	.	CSVEPATGVTQYF	TGCAGCGTTGAACCTGCGACGGGGGTGACCCAGTACTTC
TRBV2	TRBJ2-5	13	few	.	CARSTSSQETQYF	TGTGCCAGATCCACATCCTCCCAAGAGACCCAGTACTTC
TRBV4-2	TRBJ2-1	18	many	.	CASSLNPTTGGGYNEQFF	TGTGCCAGCAGCCTTAACCCTACAACAGGTGGGGGCTACAATGAGCAGTTCTTC
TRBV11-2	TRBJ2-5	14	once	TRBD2	CASSYTSGIGTQYF	TGTGCCAGCAGCTATACTAGCGGGATAGGGACCCAGTACTTC
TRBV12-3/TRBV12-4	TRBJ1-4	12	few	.	CASSLREGKLFF	TGTGCCAGCAGCCTTAGGGAGGGGAAACTGTTTTTT
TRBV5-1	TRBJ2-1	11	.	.	CATASADEQFF	TGCGCCACCGCCAGCGCCGATGAGCAGTTCTTC
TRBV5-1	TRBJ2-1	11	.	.	CASSPEREQFF	TGCGCCAGCAGCCCCGAAAGGGAGCAGTTCTTC
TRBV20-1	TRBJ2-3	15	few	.	CSARDFGHATDTQYF	TGCAGTGCTAGAGATTTCGGACACGCCACAGATACGCAGTATTTT
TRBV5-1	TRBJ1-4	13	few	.	CASSFAHNEKLFF	TGCGCCAGCAGCTTCGCCCACAATGAAAAACTGTTTTTT
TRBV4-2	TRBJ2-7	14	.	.	CASSQDPIMSEQYF	TGTGCCAGCAGCCAAGATCCCATCATGAGCGAGCAGTACTTC
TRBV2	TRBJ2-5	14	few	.	CASSELTSQETQYF	TGTGCCAGCAGTGAACTAACCAGCCAAGAGACCCAGTACTTC
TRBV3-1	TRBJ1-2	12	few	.	CASSREAYGYTF	TGTGCCAGCAGCCGAGAGGCTTATGGCTACACCTTC
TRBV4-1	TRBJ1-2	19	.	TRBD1	CASSLDPNGGQGASYGYTF	TGCGCCAGCAGCCTCGATCCCAATGGCGGACAGGGGGCCTCATATGGCTACACCTTC
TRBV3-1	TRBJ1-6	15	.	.	CASSQIIRGNSPLHF	TGTGCCAGCAGCCAGATTATACGGGGCAATTCACCCCTCCACTTT
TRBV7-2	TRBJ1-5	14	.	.	CASSLVVGNQPQHF	TGTGCCAGCAGCTTAGTGGTAGGGAATCAGCCCCAGCATTTT
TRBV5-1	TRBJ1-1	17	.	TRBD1	CASSPRSGGTGSFEAFF	TGCGCCAGCAGCCCCCGTTCCGGAGGGACAGGGAGTTTTGAAGCTTTCTTT
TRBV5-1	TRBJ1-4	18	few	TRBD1	CASSLARGGDHTNEKLFF	TGCGCCAGCAGCTTGGCCCGAGGGGGCGATCATACTAATGAAAAACTGTTTTTT
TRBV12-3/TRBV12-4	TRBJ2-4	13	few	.	CASSLAGKNIQYF	TGTGCCAGCAGTTTAGCGGGCAAAAACATCCAGTACTTC
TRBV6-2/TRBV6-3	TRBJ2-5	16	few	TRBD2	CASSLTGLRVQETQYF	TGTGCCAGCAGTTTGACGGGACTACGGGTACAAGAGACCCAGTACTTC
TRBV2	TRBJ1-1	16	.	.	CASPYGHGGENTEAFF	TGTGCCAGCCCCTACGGCCACGGGGGGGAGAACACTGAAGCTTTCTTT
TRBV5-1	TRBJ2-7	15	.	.	CASSSQGGRSYEQYF	TGCGCCAGCAGCTCACAAGGGGGGCGATCATACGAGCAGTACTTC
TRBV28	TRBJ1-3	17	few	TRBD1	CASSFQGQGARGNTIYF	TGTGCCAGCAGTTTCCAGGGACAGGGGGCGCGGGGAAACACCATATATTTT
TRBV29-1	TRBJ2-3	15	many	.	CSVVSLLRSADTQYF	TGCAGCGTTGTAAGCCTTTTGAGATCAGCAGATACGCAGTATTTT
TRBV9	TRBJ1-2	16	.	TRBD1	CASSAARQGKDYGYTF	TGTGCCAGCAGCGCTGCACGACAGGGAAAGGACTATGGCTACACCTTC
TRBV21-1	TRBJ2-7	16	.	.	CASSKVPGQGLYEQYF	TGTGCCAGCAGCAAAGTACCGGGACAGGGGTTGTACGAGCAGTACTTC
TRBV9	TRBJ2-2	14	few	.	CASSVRSEPRELFF	TGTGCCAGCAGCGTTCGTTCGGAGCCAAGGGAGCTGTTTTTT
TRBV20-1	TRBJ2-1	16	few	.	CSASTFRGSSYNEQFF	TGCAGTGCATCGACCTTCCGGGGGAGCTCCTACAATGAGCAGTTCTTC
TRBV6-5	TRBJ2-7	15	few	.	CASTVSGGRWHEQYF	TGTGCCAGCACAGTAAGCGGAGGGCGTTGGCACGAGCAGTACTTC
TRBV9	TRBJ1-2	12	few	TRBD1	CASSTPPGQVSF	TGTGCCAGCAGCACACCACCGGGACAGGTCTCATTC
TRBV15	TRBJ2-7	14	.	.	CATSRATPVYEQYF	TGTGCCACCAGCAGAGCCACCCCTGTATACGAGCAGTACTTC
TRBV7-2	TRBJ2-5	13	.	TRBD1	CASSPRTGWAQYF	TGTGCCAGCAGCCCTCGGACAGGCTGGGCCCAGTACTTC
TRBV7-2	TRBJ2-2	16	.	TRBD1	CASSFLQGAIAGELFF	TGTGCCAGCAGCTTTCTCCAGGGGGCGATAGCCGGGGAGCTGTTTTTT
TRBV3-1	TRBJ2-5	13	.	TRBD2	CASTTSGKETQYF	TGTGCCAGCACGACTAGCGGAAAAGAGACCCAGTACTTC
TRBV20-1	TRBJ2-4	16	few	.	CSARVSNALAKNIQYF	TGCAGTGCTAGGGTATCGAACGCTTTAGCCAAAAACATTCAGTACTTC
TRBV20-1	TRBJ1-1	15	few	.	CSARDVRGAVTEAFF	TGCAGTGCTAGAGATGTGAGGGGCGCGGTCACTGAAGCTTTCTTT
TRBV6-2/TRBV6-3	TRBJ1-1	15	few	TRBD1	CASGATGGIDTEAFF	TGTGCCAGCGGTGCAACAGGGGGAATTGACACTGAAGCTTTCTTT
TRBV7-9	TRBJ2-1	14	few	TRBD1	CASSLGTGNHEQFF	TGTGCCAGCAGCCTCGGGACAGGGAACCATGAGCAGTTCTTC
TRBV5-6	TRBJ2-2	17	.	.	CASSLRQKEMGTGELFF	TGTGCCAGCAGCCTCCGACAGAAGGAGATGGGCACCGGGGAGCTGTTTTTT
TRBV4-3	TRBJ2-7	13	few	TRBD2	CASSQEPGTSQYF	TGCGCCAGCAGCCAAGAGCCTGGGACTAGTCAGTACTTC
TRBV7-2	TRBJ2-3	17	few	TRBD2	CASSFWTSGLPTDTQYF	TGTGCCAGCAGCTTCTGGACTAGCGGCTTACCCACAGATACGCAGTATTTT
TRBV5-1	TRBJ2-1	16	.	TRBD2	CASSSQASGAYNEQFF	TGCGCCAGCAGTTCCCAAGCTAGCGGGGCCTACAATGAGCAGTTCTTC
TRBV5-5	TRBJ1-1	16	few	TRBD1	CASSFIRGLLNTEAFF	TGTGCCAGCAGCTTCATCAGGGGGCTCCTGAACACTGAAGCTTTCTTT